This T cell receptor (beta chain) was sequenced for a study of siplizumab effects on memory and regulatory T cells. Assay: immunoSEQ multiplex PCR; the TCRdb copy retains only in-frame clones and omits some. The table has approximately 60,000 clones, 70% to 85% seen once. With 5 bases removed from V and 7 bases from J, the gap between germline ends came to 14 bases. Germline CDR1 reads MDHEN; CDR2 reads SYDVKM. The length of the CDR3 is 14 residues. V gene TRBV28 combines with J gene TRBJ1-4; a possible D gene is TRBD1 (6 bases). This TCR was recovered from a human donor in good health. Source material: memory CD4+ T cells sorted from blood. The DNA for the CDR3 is TGTGCCAGCAGTGAGGGCAGGGGAGGTGAAAAACTGTTTTTT. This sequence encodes CASSEGRGGEKLFF.